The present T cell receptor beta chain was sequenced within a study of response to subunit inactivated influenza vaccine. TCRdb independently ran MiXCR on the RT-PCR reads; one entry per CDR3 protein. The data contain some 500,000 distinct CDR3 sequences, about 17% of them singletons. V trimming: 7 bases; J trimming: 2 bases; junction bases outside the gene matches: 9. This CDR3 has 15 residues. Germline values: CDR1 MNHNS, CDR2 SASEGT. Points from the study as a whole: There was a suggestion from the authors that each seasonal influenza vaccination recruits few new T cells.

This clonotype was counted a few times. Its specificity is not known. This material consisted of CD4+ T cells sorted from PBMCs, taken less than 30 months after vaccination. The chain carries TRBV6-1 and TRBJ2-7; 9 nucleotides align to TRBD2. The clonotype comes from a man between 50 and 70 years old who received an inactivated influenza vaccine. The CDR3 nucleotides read TGTGCCAGCACCCGGGCGGGGGGGGTGGCCTACGAGCAGTACTTC. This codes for CASTRAGGVAYEQYF.